This record looks at one TCR beta chain sequence and its context. Antigen: not known. Sequencing used immunoSEQ multiplex PCR; TCRdb keeps in-frame clones, though not all of them. Seen here are 80,000 to 100,000 clones, roughly 80% observed once, and the top ten hold just over 2.5%. Every patient had mismatch repair deficiency by PCR or immunohistochemistry. The data originate from a study of PD-1 blockade in mismatch repair-deficient tumors. About the research overall: All were previously treated, progressing patients with approximately 12 mismatch repair-deficient cancer types.

Study-wide points: Tumor-resident clones, often absent from pretreatment blood, expanded after pembrolizumab and then contracted.

CDR1 SGHVS and CDR2 FQNEAQ come from the germline V gene. The germline V and J ends were trimmed by 2 bases and 6 bases, with 11 bases remaining between them. This CDR3 is built from 14 residues. This clonotype was sampled from an adult with mismatch repair-deficient cancer. The sequencing used peripheral blood, collected 12 weeks after starting pembrolizumab. The chain couples TRBV7-8 to TRBJ2-1; perhaps TRBD2 as D (6 bases). CDR3: CASSLSTGSNEQFF. The CDR3 nucleotides read TGTGCCAGCAGCTTATCGACCGGGAGCAATGAGCAGTTCTTC.